The rows below give T cell receptor beta chains drawn from one sample of a study of cytomegalovirus exposure and HLA in healthy donors. The repertoire was sequenced with immunoSEQ multiplex PCR; TCRdb's copy has only in-frame clones and lacks some. This table has around 140,000 clones, 75% to 85% appearing once. Sequencing used PBMCs. These TCRs come from a woman aged 35 to 49 in good health and CMV-seropositive. Each CDR3 is given with its conserved first and last residue. Each record gives: clone size, V gene, D gene, J gene, CDR3 DNA, CDR3 protein. A D gene is named only where the DNA matches it firmly. A clone size is listed for some rows: how often the clone was seen (once, few, many), or a class if it is expanded.

.	TRBV29-1	.	TRBJ2-5	TGCAGCGGCCACCTGACAGGTACCGGAGAGACCCAGTACTTC	CSGHLTGTGETQYF
.	TRBV11-1	TRBD2	TRBJ2-2	TGTGCCAGCAGCCAGGGACTAGCCAACACCGGGGAGCTGTTTTTT	CASSQGLANTGELFF
few	TRBV5-4	.	TRBJ2-7	TGTGCCAGCAGCTTGGAACAGGGAAAGGCCTACGAGCAGTACTTC	CASSLEQGKAYEQYF
.	TRBV29-1	.	TRBJ1-1	TGCAGCGTTGTAGTACAGATGAACACTGAAGCTTTCTTT	CSVVVQMNTEAFF
.	TRBV5-1	TRBD2	TRBJ2-5	TGCGCCAGCAGCTATAGCGGGAGAGGGGAGACCCAGTACTTC	CASSYSGRGETQYF
.	TRBV2	.	TRBJ2-1	TGTGCCAGCAGCCTTGACTTAGAGAAGCAGTTCTTC	CASSLDLEKQFF
few	TRBV12-5	.	TRBJ2-5	TGTGCTAGTGGTTTGTTTCAAGCGAGGAGGGGAGAGACCCAGTACTTC	CASGLFQARRGETQYF
.	TRBV27	.	TRBJ2-1	TGTGCCAGCAGTTTGATTGTCGGGAGAACCTACAATGAGCAGTTCTTC	CASSLIVGRTYNEQFF
.	TRBV28	.	TRBJ1-4	TGTGCCAGCAGTAGACGAAACAGGGTTGAAAAACTGTTTTTT	CASSRRNRVEKLFF
.	TRBV10-3	TRBD2	TRBJ2-2	TGTGCCATCAGAGGGACTAGCGGGAGCCCTATGAGCGGGGAGCTGTTTTTT	CAIRGTSGSPMSGELFF
.	TRBV9	TRBD1	TRBJ1-3	TGTGCCAGCAGCGTAGACCCAACAGGGGACCCTGGAAACACCATATATTTT	CASSVDPTGDPGNTIYF
.	TRBV5-1	.	TRBJ1-1	TGCGCCAGCAGCTTGGGTGCAACGGGGGTTTTAGCTTTCTTT	CASSLGATGVLAFF
.	TRBV27	.	TRBJ1-2	TGTGCCAGCAGCCCCTGGTCGGGGACAAAGAACTATGGCTACACCTTC	CASSPWSGTKNYGYTF
.	TRBV18	.	TRBJ1-2	TGTGCCAGCTCACCACGAACAGGCTACTATGGCTACACCTTC	CASSPRTGYYGYTF
.	TRBV2	.	TRBJ1-2	TGTGCCAGCGAGAGGATTGCGACCGGGACTGACGAGGATGGCTACACCTTC	CASERIATGTDEDGYTF
many	TRBV19	.	TRBJ2-3	TGTGCCAGTAGTGGTTCTAGCAGCCTCAGCACAGATACGCAGTATTTT	CASSGSSSLSTDTQYF
.	TRBV29-1	TRBD2	TRBJ2-7	TGCAGCGTTGAGGTGGGAGGGCCCTACGAGCAGTACTTC	CSVEVGGPYEQYF
once	TRBV7-8	TRBD1	TRBJ2-5	TGTGCCAGCACCATCGAGGTCGGTGTCAGGGGGTCCCAAGAGACCCAGTACTTC	CASTIEVGVRGSQETQYF
.	TRBV28	TRBD2	TRBJ2-3	TGTGCCAGCAGGGGGACTAGCGTTTCTAGCACAGATACGCAGTATTTT	CASRGTSVSSTDTQYF
.	TRBV18	TRBD1	TRBJ1-1	TGTGCCAGCTCACCAACGACAGGGGACACTGAAGCTTTCTTT	CASSPTTGDTEAFF
once	TRBV5-4	.	TRBJ2-3	TGTGCCAGCAGCTTGGAGGGCCAGGGAGATACGCAGTATTTT	CASSLEGQGDTQYF
once	TRBV12-5	.	TRBJ2-7	TGTGCTAGTGACATAGGGGACGAGCAGTACTTC	CASDIGDEQYF
.	TRBV19	TRBD1	TRBJ1-5	TGTGCCAGTAGCCCGGACAGGGCGAGGCCCAATCAGCCCCAGCATTTT	CASSPDRARPNQPQHF
.	TRBV28	.	TRBJ1-5	TGTGCCAGCAGTTTGATGGACAGCCAATATCAGCCCCAGCATTTT	CASSLMDSQYQPQHF
.	TRBV5-5	.	TRBJ2-5	TGTGCCAGCAGCTTGGGAGCAGGCGAGACCCAGTACTTC	CASSLGAGETQYF
.	TRBV11-2	TRBD2	TRBJ2-3	TGTGCCAGCAGTTCTAGCGGATCTAGAAATACGCAGTATTTT	CASSSSGSRNTQYF
.	TRBV28	.	TRBJ2-5	TGTGCCAGCTCTTTATTGACTAGGGATAGAGAGACCCAGTACTTC	CASSLLTRDRETQYF
.	TRBV19	TRBD2	TRBJ2-3	TGTGCCAGTAGTGCTCGACTAGCGGGAGGGCCTTATACGCAGTATTTT	CASSARLAGGPYTQYF
.	TRBV4-1	TRBD2	TRBJ2-7	TGCGCCAGCAGCCAAGACGGAATGCTAGCGGCGCAGTACTTC	CASSQDGMLAAQYF
.	TRBV7-9	TRBD2	TRBJ2-1	TGTGCCAGCGGGCTAGCGGGAGGTGGAAATGAGCAGTTCTTC	CASGLAGGGNEQFF
.	TRBV2	.	TRBJ2-3	TGTGCCAGCAGCGCCAGGACAGTCACAGATACGCAGTATTTT	CASSARTVTDTQYF
.	TRBV28	.	TRBJ1-4	TGTGCCAGCAGCCCCCGTCGGGAGGGAACTAATGAAAAACTGTTTTTT	CASSPRREGTNEKLFF
.	TRBV27	.	TRBJ2-7	TGTGCCAGCAGTTTGACAGTGGCCTCCTACGAGCAGTACTTC	CASSLTVASYEQYF
.	TRBV28	.	TRBJ2-7	TGTGCCACATTGGGAGGGGGGCCCTACGAGCAGTACTTC	CATLGGGPYEQYF
once	TRBV7-8	.	TRBJ2-7	TGTGCCAGCAGCTTGAGAGACGAGCAGTACTTC	CASSLRDEQYF
.	TRBV28	TRBD1	TRBJ2-5	TGTGCCAGCAGTTTATTAAGGGGGAAGGGACAGGGTAAAGAGACCCAGTACTTC	CASSLLRGKGQGKETQYF
.	TRBV5-4	.	TRBJ2-5	TGTGCCAGCAGCTTTCCACAGCAAGAGACCCAGTACTTC	CASSFPQQETQYF
few	TRBV5-5	.	TRBJ2-6	TGTGCCAGCAGCTTCGTGATGGGGGCTGGTGGGGCCAACGTCCTGACTTTC	CASSFVMGAGGANVLTF
.	TRBV18	TRBD1	TRBJ2-7	TGTGCCAGCTCACAGAACAGGGGTCCCTACGAGCAGTACTTC	CASSQNRGPYEQYF